This T cell receptor beta chain derives from a study of cytomegalovirus exposure and HLA in healthy donors. Broader study findings: The study assumed roughly uniform donor sequencing depth for presence/absence analyses. Owing to their indistinguishability, certain V segments, notably TRBV6-2 and TRBV6-3, were excluded. Using a false discovery rate of 0.05, a later analysis showed that approximately 18,000 TCR beta sequences were associated with HLA alleles. In vitro data verified a few CMV-associated chains as specific for CMV antigens.

Points on this clone: Its specificity is unknown.

Germline V gene sequence: CDR1 LGHNT, CDR2 FRNRAP. The V end was cut by 2 bases, the J end by 5 bases, with 21 bases between. CDR3 length equals 17 residues. Researchers ran the PCR with 60 Vbeta and 13 Jbeta primers. Profiling relied on immunoSEQ multiplex PCR, and the TCRdb table lists in-frame clones only, not all of them. The sample has over 130,000 clones, 55% to 75% seen once; the top ten hold roughly 7%. This clonotype was sampled from an older woman in good health and CMV-seropositive. The sequenced sample consisted of PBMCs. This rearrangement joins TRBV12-5 to TRBJ1-1; maybe TRBD1 (6 bases). In DNA form, the CDR3 reads TGTGCTAGTGGTTTGTCGACAGGACCAACCCCGGGGACTGAAGCTTTCTTT. This sequence encodes CASGLSTGPTPGTEAFF. The full variable domain, its missing parts supplied by reference TRBV12-5 and TRBJ1-1, is DARVTQTPRHKVTEMGQEVTMRCQPILGHNTVFWYRQTMMQGLELLAYFRNRAPLDDSGMPKDRFSAEMPDATLATLKIQPSEPRDSAVYFCASGLSTGPTPGTEAFFGQGTRLTVV.